Listed below are T cell receptor beta chains from one sample, sequenced in a study of Graves' ophthalmopathy and Graves' hyperthyroidism. One entry per CDR3 protein, called by TCRdb with MiXCR from the multiplex PCR reads. The sample has around 520,000 distinct CDR3 sequences; less than 45% are singletons. The sequencing input was peripheral blood or thyroid tissue (not recorded which). These receptors were collected from an adult man with Graves' hyperthyroidism. Each CDR3 is given with its conserved first and last residue. The D gene is left open where the match is weak. Clone size, where shown, is once, few, many, or a class for clones that have expanded.

j_gene	v_gene	d_gene	abundance	CDR3nt	CDR3aa
TRBJ2-2	TRBV7-2	-	once	TGTGCCAGCAGCTTAGCGAAGGGTTTCGGGGAGCTGTTTTTT	CASSLAKGFGELFF
TRBJ2-5	TRBV2	-	-	TGTGCCAGCAGTGAAGCCGCAGGGCCGGGGACCCAGTACTTC	CASSEAAGPGTQYF
TRBJ1-1	TRBV5-5	-	many	TGTGCCAGCAGCTTCCTAGGACAGAACACTGAAGCTTTCTTT	CASSFLGQNTEAFF
TRBJ2-5	TRBV20-1	TRBD1	-	TGCAGTGCTAGGACAGGGTACGAACGCAAAGAGACCCAGTACTTC	CSARTGYERKETQYF
TRBJ2-5	TRBV7-9	TRBD1	many	TGTGCCATCGACAGGGGGGCACAAGAGACCCAGTACTTC	CAIDRGAQETQYF
TRBJ2-7	TRBV2	-	-	TGTGCCAGCAGTGTCCTATCGGAACGGTACTTC	CASSVLSERYF
TRBJ2-7	TRBV7-9	TRBD1	-	TGTGCCAGCAGCTTAGCCGGGACAGGGGGGTTTGACGAGCAGTACTTC	CASSLAGTGGFDEQYF
TRBJ2-1	TRBV7-6	-	-	TGTGCTAGCAGCTTCGGAGCCGGACAGACCAATGAGCAGTTCTTC	CASSFGAGQTNEQFF
TRBJ1-3	TRBV29-1	TRBD1	many	TGCAGCGTTGCGACAGGGACCTCTGGAAACACCATATATTTT	CSVATGTSGNTIYF
TRBJ2-3	TRBV29-1	-	many	TGCAGCGTTGTTTCGGCAGATACGCAGTATTTT	CSVVSADTQYF
TRBJ2-1	TRBV19	TRBD1	-	TGTGCCAGTAGTACCCGGGACAGGGGGTTCGATGAGCAGTTCTTC	CASSTRDRGFDEQFF
TRBJ1-4	TRBV6-5	-	many	TGTGCCAGCAGTTACAGGAGGGGGGAAAAACTGTTTTTT	CASSYRRGEKLFF
TRBJ1-6	TRBV7-2	-	-	TGTGCCAGCAGCCAAAGGGGGAATTATAATTCACCCCTCCACTTT	CASSQRGNYNSPLHF
TRBJ2-5	TRBV12-5	-	many	TGTGCTAGTGGTTGGGAGTACCAAGAGACCCAGTACTTC	CASGWEYQETQYF
TRBJ2-6	TRBV6-1	-	few	TGTGCCAGCAGTGAATTTACCTCTGGGGCCAACGTCCTGACTTTC	CASSEFTSGANVLTF
TRBJ2-7	TRBV7-2	-	-	TGTGCCAGCAAAAAGGGACTGCACAATGAGCAGTACTTC	CASKKGLHNEQYF
TRBJ1-1	TRBV6-6	-	-	TGTGCCAGCACCCCTCTGCGGACTACAGGAGACGACACTGAAGCTTTCTTT	CASTPLRTTGDDTEAFF
TRBJ2-1	TRBV19	TRBD2	few	TGTGCCAGTAGTAGCGGGGGTCCCTACAATGAGCAGTTCTTC	CASSSGGPYNEQFF
TRBJ1-6	TRBV2	-	-	TGTGCCAGCAGAGAAGGAGGACAAAATTCACCCCTCCACTTT	CASREGGQNSPLHF
TRBJ1-1	TRBV10-3	TRBD1	many	TGTGCCATCAGTGAACAGGGGGCAGCTGAAGCTTTCTTT	CAISEQGAAEAFF
TRBJ1-1	TRBV28	-	many	TGTGCCACGCAGGGGAACACTGAAGCTTTCTTT	CATQGNTEAFF
TRBJ1-1	TRBV7-2	-	many	TGTGCCAGCAGCTTTTTAGGGGTAACTGAAGCTTTCTTT	CASSFLGVTEAFF
TRBJ1-1	TRBV14	TRBD1	-	TGTGCCAGCAGCCACGGGGACAGGGGAGGGACTGAAGCTTTCTTT	CASSHGDRGGTEAFF
TRBJ1-1	TRBV6-5	-	few	TGTGCCAGCAGTAAACAGGGTGGACCTGAAGCTTTCTTT	CASSKQGGPEAFF
TRBJ2-7	TRBV20-1	TRBD1	-	TGCAGTGCCAGCAGTGGCCTCGGGACAGTTTCCTACGAGCAGTACTTC	CSASSGLGTVSYEQYF
TRBJ2-5	TRBV20-1	-	many	TGCAGTGCCCAAGAGATAGGAAGAGAGACCCAGTACTTC	CSAQEIGRETQYF
TRBJ1-5	TRBV10-3	-	-	TGTGCCAGCTCACCACACAGGGACCGGAATCAGCCCCAGCATTTT	CASSPHRDRNQPQHF
TRBJ2-7	TRBV29-1	TRBD1	-	TGCAGCGTTGAACTCCTTACGACAGGGGGGTACGAGCAGTACTTC	CSVELLTTGGYEQYF
TRBJ1-1	TRBV9	TRBD1	many	TGTGCCAGCAGCCAAGGACAGGGAACTGAAGCTTTCTTT	CASSQGQGTEAFF
TRBJ1-1	TRBV29-1	-	-	TGCAGCGTCGCCGGCGAGTGGGGGGCTGAAGCTTTCTTT	CSVAGEWGAEAFF
TRBJ1-1	TRBV7-9	TRBD1	few	TGTGCCAGCAGTTTATTCTCCGGGACAGGGAGGAACACTGAAGCTTTCTTT	CASSLFSGTGRNTEAFF
TRBJ1-3	TRBV4-1	-	-	TGCGCCAGCAGCCAAGTGGGTAGGGGCCGACGAGGAAACACCATATATTTT	CASSQVGRGRRGNTIYF
TRBJ2-3	TRBV19	-	-	TGTGCCAGTACGGCCACGGATGCCATCACAGATACGCAGTATTTT	CASTATDAITDTQYF
TRBJ2-2	TRBV20-1	-	many	TGCAGTGCTAGAGTGACAGGACGCGGGGAGCTGTTTTTT	CSARVTGRGELFF
TRBJ1-2	TRBV29-1	-	-	TGCAGCGTTGAAACCAGGGGACTTCGTGGAAACACCTTC	CSVETRGLRGNTF
TRBJ1-5	TRBV24-1	-	-	TGTGCCACCAGTGACACCGGACATCGTGGTAGCAATCAGCCCCAGCATTTT	CATSDTGHRGSNQPQHF
TRBJ2-5	TRBV10-3	TRBD2	-	TGTGCCATCAGTGCCCCGACTAGCGGGGGGCTTCAAGAGGCCCAGTACTTC	CAISAPTSGGLQEAQYF
TRBJ1-1	TRBV24-1	TRBD1	-	TGTGCCACCAGTGATCCCGGGACAGAGAACACTGAAGCTTTCTTT	CATSDPGTENTEAFF
TRBJ1-3	TRBV7-4	-	few	TGTGCCAGCAGCCGACCCCCCACTCACTCTGGAAACACCATATATTTT	CASSRPPTHSGNTIYF
TRBJ2-7	TRBV19	TRBD2	many	TGTGCCAGCAGCCCGGGACTAGCGAGTTACGAGCAGTACTTC	CASSPGLASYEQYF
TRBJ2-5	TRBV10-3	TRBD1	-	TGTGCCATCAGTATACAGGGGAAGGAGACCCAGTACTTC	CAISIQGKETQYF
TRBJ1-6	TRBV6-1	TRBD1	-	TGTGCCAGCAGTGGAAACAGGGGCGCAGGATCACCCCCCCACTTT	CASSGNRGAGSPPHF
TRBJ2-6	TRBV5-5	-	many	TGTGCCAGCAGCTTGCGGTCGTTGTCCTCTGGGGCCAACGTCCTGACTTTC	CASSLRSLSSGANVLTF